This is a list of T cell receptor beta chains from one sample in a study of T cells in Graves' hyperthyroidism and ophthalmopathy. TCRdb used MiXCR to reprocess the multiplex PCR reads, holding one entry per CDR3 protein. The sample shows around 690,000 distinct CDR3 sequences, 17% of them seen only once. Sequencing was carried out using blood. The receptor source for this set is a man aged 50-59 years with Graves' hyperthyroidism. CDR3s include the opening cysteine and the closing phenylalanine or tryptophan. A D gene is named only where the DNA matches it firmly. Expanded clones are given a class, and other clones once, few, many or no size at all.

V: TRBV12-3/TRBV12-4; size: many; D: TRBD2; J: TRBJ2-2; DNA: TGTGCCAGCAGTAGGACTAGCGGGAACACCGGGGAGCTGTTTTTT; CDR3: CASSRTSGNTGELFF
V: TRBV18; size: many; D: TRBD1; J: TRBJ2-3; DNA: TGTGCCAGCTCACCATTGACAGGGGGCGGCACAGATACGCAGTATTTT; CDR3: CASSPLTGGGTDTQYF
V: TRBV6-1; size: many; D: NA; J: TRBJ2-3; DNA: TGTGCCAGCAGTGAAGGCGTTAGCGAGATCACAGATACGCAGTATTTT; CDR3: CASSEGVSEITDTQYF
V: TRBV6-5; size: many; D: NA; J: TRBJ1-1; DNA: TGTGCCAGCAGTTATATGGACGCAGCTGAAGCTTTCTTT; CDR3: CASSYMDAAEAFF
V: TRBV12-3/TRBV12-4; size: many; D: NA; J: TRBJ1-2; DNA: TGTGCCAGCAGTTGGAACAGGCTATCCTATGGCTACACCTTC; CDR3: CASSWNRLSYGYTF
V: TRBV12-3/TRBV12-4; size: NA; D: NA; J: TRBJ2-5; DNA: TGTGCCAGCAGCCCTGCGACGGGATACCAAGAGACCCAGTACTTC; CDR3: CASSPATGYQETQYF
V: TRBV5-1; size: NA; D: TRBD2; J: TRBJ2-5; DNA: TGCGCCAGCAGCTTTAGCCCGGGAGGGGGTCAAGAGACCCAGTACTTC; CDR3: CASSFSPGGGQETQYF
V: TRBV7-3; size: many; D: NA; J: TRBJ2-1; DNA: TGTGCCAGCAGCTTAGTACTAGCTGGGCGAAATGAGCAGTTCTTC; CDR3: CASSLVLAGRNEQFF
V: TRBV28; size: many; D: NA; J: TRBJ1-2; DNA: TGTGCCGTAATTAACAACTATGGCTACACCTTC; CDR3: CAVINNYGYTF
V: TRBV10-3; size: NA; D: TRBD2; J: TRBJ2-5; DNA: TGTGCCATTTCAACTAGCGGAGCTAAAGAGACCCAGTACTTC; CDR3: CAISTSGAKETQYF
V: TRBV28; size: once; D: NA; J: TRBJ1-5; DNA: TGTGCCAGCAGTTTGTTGCATCAGCCCCAGCATTTT; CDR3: CASSLLHQPQHF
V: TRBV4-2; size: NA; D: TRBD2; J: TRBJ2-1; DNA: TGTGCCAGCAGCCAAGGGGTAGCGGGAGGGGCTGAGCAGTTCTTC; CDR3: CASSQGVAGGAEQFF
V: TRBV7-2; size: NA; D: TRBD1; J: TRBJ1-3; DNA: TGTGCCAGCAGGAGGGACAGAGAAGGAAACACCATATATTTT; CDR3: CASRRDREGNTIYF
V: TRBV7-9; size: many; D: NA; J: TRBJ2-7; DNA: TGTGCCAGCAGCTTAGGTTCGGGAGTGAACGAGCAGTACTTC; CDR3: CASSLGSGVNEQYF
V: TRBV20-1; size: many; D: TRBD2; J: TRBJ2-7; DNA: TGCAGTGCTAGTGGGACTAGCGGGGTGAGCCCCTACGAGCAGTACTTC; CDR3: CSASGTSGVSPYEQYF
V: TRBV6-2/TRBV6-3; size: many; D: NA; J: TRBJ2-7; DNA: TGTGCCAGCAGTTCTAACGGGAGTGTCTACGAGCAGTACTTC; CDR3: CASSSNGSVYEQYF
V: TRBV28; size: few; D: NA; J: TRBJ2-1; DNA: TGTGCCAGCAGTTCCAAATACAATGAGCAGTTCTTC; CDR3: CASSSKYNEQFF
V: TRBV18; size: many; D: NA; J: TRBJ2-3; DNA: TGTGCCAGCTCACCATCCCTAACAGACACAGATACGCAGTATTTT; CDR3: CASSPSLTDTDTQYF
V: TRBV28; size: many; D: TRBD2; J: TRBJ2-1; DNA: TGTGCCAGCAGTATCTTAGGACTAGCGGGAGAGCAGTTCTTC; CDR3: CASSILGLAGEQFF
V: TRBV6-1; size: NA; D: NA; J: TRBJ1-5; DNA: TGTGCCAGCAGTGAAGCGAAGGGGGGTGGCAATCAGCCCCAGCATTTT; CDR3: CASSEAKGGGNQPQHF
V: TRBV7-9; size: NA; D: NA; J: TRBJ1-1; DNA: TGTGCCAGCAGCTTAAGTCGGGAGGCGCAGGAGGCTTTCTTT; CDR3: CASSLSREAQEAFF
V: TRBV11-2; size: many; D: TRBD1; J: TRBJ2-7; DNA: TGTGCCAGCAGCTTCTCAAGGACAGGGAGCTCCTACGAGCAGTACTTC; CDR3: CASSFSRTGSSYEQYF
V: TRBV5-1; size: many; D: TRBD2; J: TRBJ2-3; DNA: TGCGCCAGCAGCTTGGACAGCGGGGGTACAGATACGCAGTATTTT; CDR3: CASSLDSGGTDTQYF
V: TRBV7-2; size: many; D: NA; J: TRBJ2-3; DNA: TGTGCCAGCAGCTTAGATTGGCTCACAGATACGCAGTATTTT; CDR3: CASSLDWLTDTQYF
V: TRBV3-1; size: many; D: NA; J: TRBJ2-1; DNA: TGTGCCAGCAGCCAAGCCTGGATTGAGTATGAGCAGTTCTTC; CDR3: CASSQAWIEYEQFF
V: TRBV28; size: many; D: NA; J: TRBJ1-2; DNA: TGTGCCAGCACCATTGTCTACGGGTATGGCTACACCTTC; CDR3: CASTIVYGYGYTF
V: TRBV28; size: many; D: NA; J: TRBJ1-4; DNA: TGTGCCAGCAGTCCCCCATTGGGGGGGCCTAATGAAAAACTGTTTTTT; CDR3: CASSPPLGGPNEKLFF
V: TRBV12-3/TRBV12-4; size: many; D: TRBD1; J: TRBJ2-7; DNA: TGTGCCAGCAGTCCTAGGGGGCACGAGCAGTACTTC; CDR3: CASSPRGHEQYF
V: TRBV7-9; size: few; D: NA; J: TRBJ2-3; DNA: TGTGCCAGCAGCTTAGGGGAGCAGGGCACAGATACGCAGTATTTT; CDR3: CASSLGEQGTDTQYF
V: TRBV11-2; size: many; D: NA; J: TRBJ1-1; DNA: TGTGCCAGCAGTTACCTAACGGGGGGCACTGAAGCTTTCTTT; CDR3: CASSYLTGGTEAFF
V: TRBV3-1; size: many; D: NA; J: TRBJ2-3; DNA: TGTGCCAGCAGCCACTCTCCCCCAGATACGCAGTATTTT; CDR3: CASSHSPPDTQYF
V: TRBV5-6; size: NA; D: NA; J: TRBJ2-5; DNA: TGTGCCAGCAGCTTGAGGCAGAGAGAGACCCAGTACTTC; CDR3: CASSLRQRETQYF
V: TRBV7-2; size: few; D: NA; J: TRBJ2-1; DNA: TGTGCCAGCAGCCCCCAGCGGGTCGTCCCGAATGAGCAGTTCTTC; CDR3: CASSPQRVVPNEQFF
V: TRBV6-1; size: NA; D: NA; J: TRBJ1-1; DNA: TGTGCCAGCAGTCAGGACAGCCAAGAAGCTTTCTTT; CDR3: CASSQDSQEAFF
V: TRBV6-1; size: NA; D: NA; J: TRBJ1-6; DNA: TGTGCCAGCAGCAGCGACAGTTACAGCTCCTATAATTCACCCCCCCACTTT; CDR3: CASSSDSYSSYNSPPHF
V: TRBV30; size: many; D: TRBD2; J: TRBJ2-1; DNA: TGTGCCTGGGGTCGACAGGGCGTTAGCGGGGGCAATGAGCAGTTCTTC; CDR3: CAWGRQGVSGGNEQFF
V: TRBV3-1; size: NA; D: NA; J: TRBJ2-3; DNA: TGTGCCAGCAGCCAAGAAGGTGGGATGGATACGCAGTATTTT; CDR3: CASSQEGGMDTQYF
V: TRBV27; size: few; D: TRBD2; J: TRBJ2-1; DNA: TGTGCCAGCAGTTCCCCTTTTGTAGCGGGAGAGGATCGGGGGCAGTTCTTC; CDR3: CASSSPFVAGEDRGQFF
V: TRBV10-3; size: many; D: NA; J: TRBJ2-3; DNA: TGTGCCATCAGTGAGTCGGGCACAGATACGCAGTATTTT; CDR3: CAISESGTDTQYF
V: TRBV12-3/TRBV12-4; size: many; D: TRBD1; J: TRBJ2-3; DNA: TGTGCCAGCAGGGGACAGGGGAACACAGATACGCAGTATTTT; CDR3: CASRGQGNTDTQYF